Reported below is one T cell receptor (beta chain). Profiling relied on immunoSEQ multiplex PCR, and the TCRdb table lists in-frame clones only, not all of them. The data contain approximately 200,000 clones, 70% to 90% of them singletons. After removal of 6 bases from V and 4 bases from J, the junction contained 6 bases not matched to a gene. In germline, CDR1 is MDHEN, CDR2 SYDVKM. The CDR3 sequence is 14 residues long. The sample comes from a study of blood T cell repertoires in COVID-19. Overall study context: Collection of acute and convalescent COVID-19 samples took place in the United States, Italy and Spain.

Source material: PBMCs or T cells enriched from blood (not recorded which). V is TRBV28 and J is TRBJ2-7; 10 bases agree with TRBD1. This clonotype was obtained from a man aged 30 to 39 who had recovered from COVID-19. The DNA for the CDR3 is TGTGCCAGCAGCCCGGGGGACAGGGGATACGAGCAGTACTTC. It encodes CASSPGDRGYEQYF.